This T cell receptor (beta chain) was profiled in a study of blood T cell repertoires in COVID-19 (TCRdb year 2020). Notes on the research overall: Samples from collaborators originated in the United States, Italy and Spain and spanned both the acute and convalescent phases of COVID-19. The material from the prospective study consisted of cDNA or gDNA derived from T cells, B-cell-depleted T cells, or PBMCs. Deeply sampled blood TCRbeta repertoires from subjects exposed to, actively infected with, or recovered from COVID-19 were included in the dataset. The repertoires were made available in a free public database intended to serve as a resource for research on the immune response to SARS-CoV-2. Samples were obtained from the ongoing ImmuneRACE study (first 160 participants) and from about 1,300 subjects provided by 6 global collaborators. A de-identified subject ID, COVID-19 status, age in years and sex were almost always included in the sample metadata. Where available, HLA class I and class II types were taken from metadata supplied by the sample provider and were not determined by assay-based typing. General conclusions and limits of the study: The quantity of clinical and demographic metadata differed by source and by participant and was supplied without curation.

TCRbeta CDR3 regions were amplified from genomic DNA using the immunoSEQ Assay, a bias-controlled multiplex PCR. The published analysis was carried out like this. Nucleated cell counts per sample were estimated from amplification of reference gene primers within the assay. To quantify the absolute abundance of each unique TCRbeta CDR3 rearrangement, sequence reads were collapsed and filtered. For each sample, productive Simpson clonality was calculated as the square root of Simpson's diversity index across productive rearrangements. TCRdb obtained this table from immuneACCESS and retained in-frame rearrangements with V and J assigned. These tables miss some clones; where compared with another copy, unresolved V genes account for less than half of the shortfall, and the remainder is unexplained. V, J and clone size were drawn from that table, and D and trimming were deduced from the DNA. The table for this sample lists about 310,000 clones; 90% of them were counted only once. The top ten clonotypes cover around 4.5% of the sample.

With regard to this clone: Its antigen is not yet known. There are no base qualities to consult, and no much larger clone falls within one base.

The CDR3 starts with the cysteine, ends with the phenylalanine, and has 16 residues. The CDR3 DNA has 48 bases and is translated from base 1. Enrolling through a virtual design, the prospective study's participants ranged in age from roughly 18 to 95 years and lived across about two dozen United States geographic areas. To assign participants to cohorts, the prospective study relied on clinical history that participants themselves reported in a screening survey and a study questionnaire. In the prospective study, mobile phlebotomists collected whole blood, serum and a nasopharyngeal or oropharyngeal swab from each participant. Additional blood draws and questionnaires over an approximately 2-month period could optionally be provided by prospective study participants. Blood samples from the prospective study were shipped frozen or at room temperature prior to DNA extraction.

Sequencing used PBMCs or T cells enriched from blood (not recorded which). Here the chain combines TRBV21-1 and TRBJ2-5; TRBD2 is taken as the D call from the table, unchecked against the DNA. TRBV21-1 is reported as a pseudogene. This TCR derives from a woman younger than 30 with acute COVID-19. The DNA sequence is as follows: TGTGCCAGCAGCAAAGGTCGAGTGAGGGAACAAGAGACCCAGTACTTC. Its coded protein is CASSKGRVREQETQYF.